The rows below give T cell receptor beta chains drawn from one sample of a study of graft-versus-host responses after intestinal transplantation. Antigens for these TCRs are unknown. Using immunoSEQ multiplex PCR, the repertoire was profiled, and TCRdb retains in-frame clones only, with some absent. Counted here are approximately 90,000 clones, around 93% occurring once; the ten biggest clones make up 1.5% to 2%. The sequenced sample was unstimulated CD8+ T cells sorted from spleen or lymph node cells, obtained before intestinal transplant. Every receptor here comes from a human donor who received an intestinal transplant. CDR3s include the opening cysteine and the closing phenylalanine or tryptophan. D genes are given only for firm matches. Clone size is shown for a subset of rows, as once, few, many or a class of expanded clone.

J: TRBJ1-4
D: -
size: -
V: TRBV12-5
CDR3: CASGLVRSSLATNEKLFF
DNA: TGTGCTAGTGGTTTGGTAAGGAGCAGCCTTGCAACTAATGAAAAACTGTTTTTT

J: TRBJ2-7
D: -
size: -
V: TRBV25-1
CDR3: CASSDRYLEQYF
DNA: TGTGCCAGCAGTGATCGGTACCTCGAGCAGTACTTC

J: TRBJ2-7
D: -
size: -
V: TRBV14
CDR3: CASSQTQDTGAYEQYF
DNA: TGTGCCAGCAGCCAAACCCAGGACACTGGGGCCTACGAGCAGTACTTC

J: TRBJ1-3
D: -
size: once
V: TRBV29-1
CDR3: CSVEVGRLNTIYF
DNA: TGCAGCGTTGAAGTCGGCAGGCTCAACACCATATATTTT

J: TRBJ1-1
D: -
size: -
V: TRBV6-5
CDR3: CASSWRTANTEAFF
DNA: TGTGCCAGCAGTTGGAGGACTGCGAACACTGAAGCTTTCTTT

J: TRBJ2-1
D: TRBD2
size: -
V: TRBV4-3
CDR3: CASSKRLAGDFNEQFF
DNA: TGCGCCAGCAGCAAAAGACTAGCGGGGGACTTTAATGAGCAGTTCTTC

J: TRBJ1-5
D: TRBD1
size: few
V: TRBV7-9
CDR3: CASSLGTGNQPQHF
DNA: TGTGCCAGCAGCTTAGGGACAGGTAATCAGCCCCAGCATTTT

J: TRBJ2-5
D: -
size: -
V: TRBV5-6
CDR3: CASSFPDREETQYF
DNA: TGTGCCAGCAGCTTCCCTGACAGAGAAGAGACCCAGTACTTC

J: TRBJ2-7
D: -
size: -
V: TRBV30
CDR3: CAWTLGGGEQYF
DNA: TGTGCCTGGACACTAGGGGGGGGCGAGCAGTACTTC

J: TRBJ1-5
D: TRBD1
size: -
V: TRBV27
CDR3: CASSITGVVNQPQHF
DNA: TGTGCCAGCAGTATAACAGGGGTCGTAAATCAGCCCCAGCATTTT

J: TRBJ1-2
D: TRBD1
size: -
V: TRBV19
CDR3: CASSLSPGQGNHGYTF
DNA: TGTGCCAGTAGTCTCTCCCCGGGACAGGGGAACCATGGCTACACCTTC

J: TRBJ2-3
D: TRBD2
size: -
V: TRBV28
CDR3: CASRNLIAGGSTDTQYF
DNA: TGTGCCAGCAGGAACTTGATAGCGGGAGGGAGCACAGATACGCAGTATTTT

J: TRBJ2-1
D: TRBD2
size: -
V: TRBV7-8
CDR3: CTSSPSSGGGIYNEQFF
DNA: TGTACCAGCAGCCCAAGTAGCGGGGGGGGAATTTACAATGAGCAGTTCTTC

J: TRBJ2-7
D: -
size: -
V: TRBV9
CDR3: CASSVGELAYEQYF
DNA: TGTGCCAGCAGCGTAGGAGAGCTCGCCTACGAGCAGTACTTC

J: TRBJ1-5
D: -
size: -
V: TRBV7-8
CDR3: CATRIGDSNQPQHF
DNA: TGTGCCACCCGGATAGGGGATAGCAATCAGCCCCAGCATTTT

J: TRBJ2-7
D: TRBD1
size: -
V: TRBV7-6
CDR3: CASSLGMGQGYEQYF
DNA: TGTGCCAGCAGCTTAGGAATGGGACAGGGCTACGAGCAGTACTTC

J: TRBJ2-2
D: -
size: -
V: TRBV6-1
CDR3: CASSEAFLTGELFF
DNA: TGTGCCAGCAGTGAAGCGTTCCTCACCGGGGAGCTGTTTTTT

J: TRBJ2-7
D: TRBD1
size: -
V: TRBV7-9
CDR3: CASSLADRAYEQYF
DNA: TGTGCCAGCAGCTTAGCGGACAGGGCCTACGAGCAGTACTTC

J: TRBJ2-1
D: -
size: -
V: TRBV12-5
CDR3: CASGPPRGALSYNEQFF
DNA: TGTGCTAGTGGTCCACCCCGGGGAGCCCTCTCCTACAATGAGCAGTTCTTC

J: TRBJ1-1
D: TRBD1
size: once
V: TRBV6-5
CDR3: CASSYASMGTDAFF
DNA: TGTGCCAGCAGTTACGCGTCTATGGGGACAGATGCTTTCTTT

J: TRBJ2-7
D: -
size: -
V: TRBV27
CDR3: CASSLSGGYEQYF
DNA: TGTGCCAGCAGTTTATCGGGAGGATACGAGCAGTACTTC

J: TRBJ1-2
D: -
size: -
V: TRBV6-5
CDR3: CASSLQPHSLYGYTF
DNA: TGTGCCAGCAGTTTACAGCCTCACTCACTCTATGGCTACACCTTC

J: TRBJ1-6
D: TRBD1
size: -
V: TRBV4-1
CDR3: CASSQEGAGGANSPLHF
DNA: TGCGCCAGCAGCCAAGAGGGAGCAGGGGGCGCGAATTCACCCCTCCACTTT

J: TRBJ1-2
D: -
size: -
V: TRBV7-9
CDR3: CASGDAPNYGYTF
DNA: TGTGCCAGCGGAGATGCACCTAACTATGGCTACACCTTC

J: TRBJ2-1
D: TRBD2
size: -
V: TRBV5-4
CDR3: CASRNLAGGLLYEQFF
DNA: TGTGCCAGCAGAAACCTAGCGGGGGGACTACTCTATGAGCAGTTCTTC

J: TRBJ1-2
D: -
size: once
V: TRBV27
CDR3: CASSLSSVGQSGYTF
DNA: TGTGCCAGCAGTTTATCGTCGGTTGGGCAAAGTGGCTACACCTTC

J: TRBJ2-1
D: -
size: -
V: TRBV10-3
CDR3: CAISEDGRGNEQFF
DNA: TGTGCCATCAGTGAGGACGGCAGGGGAAATGAGCAGTTCTTC

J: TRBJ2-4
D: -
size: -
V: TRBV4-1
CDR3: CASSQVGVKNIQYF
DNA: TGCGCCAGCAGCCAAGTCGGGGTCAAAAACATTCAGTACTTC